This entry features one T cell receptor (beta chain) sequence. Clones were read by immunoSEQ multiplex PCR, and TCRdb kept only the in-frame ones, dropping some. The sample carries 75,000 to 90,000 clones, roughly nine tenths recorded once. The sample originates from a study of T cell changes during pregnancy in multiple sclerosis. The CDR3 length is 13 residues. V was clipped by 6 bases and J by 3 bases, with 10 bases between them. The V gene's germline CDR1 is MNHEY and CDR2 SMNVEV (reference sequence). The receptor comes from a female donor in good health, serving as a control in a pregnancy study. Some clones in this sample may be carry-over from other donors' samples. The V and J genes are TRBV27 and TRBJ2-3; a possible D gene is TRBD2 (5 bases). The specimen comprised PBMCs, sampled in the first trimester of pregnancy. CDR3 DNA: TGTGCCAGCAGATTGGGAGCGACAGATACGCAGTATTTT. It yields the protein CASRLGATDTQYF.